This TCR beta chain was sequenced during a study of tumor-infiltrating lymphocytes in primary liver carcinoma. On this clonotype itself: Its antigen is unidentified. One end of the junction does not line up with germline, which may come from a read error.

A primer in the constant region served to generate TCR beta cDNA from approximately 500 ng of total RNA. It was through three nested multiplex PCR rounds of slightly modified ARM-PCR that TCR beta libraries arose. It was with TRBV1-TRBV30 forward primers and a C-beta reverse primer that the first two PCR rounds were run, at roughly 10 cycles each. One entry per CDR3 protein, called by TCRdb with MiXCR from the multiplex PCR reads. This sample has about 110,000 distinct CDR3 sequences, with around 83% found just once. Looked up from germline, CDR1 is SGHAT and CDR2 is FQNNGV. The CDR3 is 15 residues long. Between about 18 and 33 mg of unsorted bulk tissue served as the source from which RNA and DNA were co-extracted. General observations from the study: Detection in all five tumor regions applied to only about 7-25% of top clones. Tumor top-250-clone fractions significantly exceeded those of blood (p = 0.039).

The chain combines TRBV11-2 with TRBJ2-6; either TRBD1 or TRBD2 may fit D (5 bases each). The specimen sequenced was liver tumor tissue from sampling region 3. Subset noted: tumor region T3, left-lateral pole. This clonotype was obtained from a man aged 40-49 years with primary liver carcinoma and hepatitis B virus infection. The CDR3 DNA sequence: TGTACCACCCAGCGGCCGCACTCTGGGGCTAACGTCCTGACTTTC. This gives the protein CTTQRPHSGANVLTF.